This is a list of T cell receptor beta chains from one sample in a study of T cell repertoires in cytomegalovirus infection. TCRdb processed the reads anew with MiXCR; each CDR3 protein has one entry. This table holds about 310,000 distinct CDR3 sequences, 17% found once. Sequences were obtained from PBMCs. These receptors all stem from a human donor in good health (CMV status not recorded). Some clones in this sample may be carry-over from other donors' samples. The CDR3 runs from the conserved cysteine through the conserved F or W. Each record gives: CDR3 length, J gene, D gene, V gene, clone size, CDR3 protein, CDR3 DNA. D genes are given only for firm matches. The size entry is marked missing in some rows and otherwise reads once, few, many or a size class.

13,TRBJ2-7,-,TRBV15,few,CATSTGASYEQYF,TGTGCCACCAGCACCGGGGCATCCTACGAGCAGTACTTC
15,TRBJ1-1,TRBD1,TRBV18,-,CASSPLGQGATEAFF,TGTGCCAGCTCACCATTGGGACAGGGGGCCACTGAAGCTTTCTTT
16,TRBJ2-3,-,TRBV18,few,CASSYRAPSSTDTQYF,TGTGCCAGCTCATACAGGGCCCCTTCCAGCACAGATACGCAGTATTTT
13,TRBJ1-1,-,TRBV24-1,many,CATQDHGRGQAFF,TGTGCCACCCAGGACCACGGTCGGGGTCAAGCTTTCTTT
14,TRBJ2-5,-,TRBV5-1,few,CASSLAGEQETQYF,TGCGCCAGCAGCTTGGCGGGGGAACAAGAGACCCAGTACTTC
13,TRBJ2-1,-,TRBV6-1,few,CASLEESGNEQFF,TGTGCCAGCCTTGAGGAGAGCGGCAATGAGCAGTTCTTC
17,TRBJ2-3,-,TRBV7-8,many,CASTQGLGQTFWDTQYF,TGTGCCAGCACCCAAGGCCTCGGACAGACATTTTGGGATACGCAGTATTTT
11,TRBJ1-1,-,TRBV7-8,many,CASSPGSEAFF,TGTGCCAGCAGCCCAGGGTCTGAAGCTTTCTTT
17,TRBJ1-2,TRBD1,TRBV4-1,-,CASSPGRTGVHYYGYTF,TGCGCCAGCAGCCCAGGGCGGACAGGGGTACATTACTATGGCTACACCTTC
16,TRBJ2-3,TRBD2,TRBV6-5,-,CASSPSTGGSTDTQYF,TGTGCCAGCTCCCCCTCTACGGGGGGATCCACAGATACGCAGTATTTT
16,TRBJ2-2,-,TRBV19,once,CASSTPGLPITGELFF,TGTGCCAGTAGTACGCCGGGACTTCCTATCACCGGGGAGCTGTTTTTT
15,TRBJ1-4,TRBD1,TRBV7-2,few,CASSFTGTGDGKLFF,TGTGCCAGCAGCTTCACCGGGACAGGGGACGGGAAACTGTTTTTT
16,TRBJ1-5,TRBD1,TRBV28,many,CASSVLGEDRGQPQHF,TGTGCCAGCAGCGTATTAGGGGAGGACAGGGGACAGCCCCAGCATTTT
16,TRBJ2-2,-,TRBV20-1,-,CSAPGPPTSNTGELFF,TGCAGTGCCCCGGGACCGCCGACTTCGAACACCGGGGAGCTGTTTTTT
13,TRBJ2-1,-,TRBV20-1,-,CSASGVNFNEQFF,TGCAGTGCTAGCGGGGTCAATTTCAATGAGCAGTTCTTC
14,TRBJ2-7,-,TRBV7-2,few,CASSLDAEGYEQYF,TGTGCCAGCAGCTTAGACGCGGAAGGGTACGAGCAGTACTTC
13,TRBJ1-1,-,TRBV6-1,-,CATTGTANTEAFF,TGTGCCACCACCGGGACGGCGAACACTGAAGCTTTCTTT
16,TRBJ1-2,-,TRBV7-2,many,CASSLARTIANYGYTF,TGTGCCAGCAGCTTAGCAAGGACGATAGCTAACTATGGCTACACCTTC
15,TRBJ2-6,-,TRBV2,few,CASRTGTSGANVLTF,TGTGCCAGCCGAACCGGTACCTCTGGGGCCAACGTCCTGACTTTC
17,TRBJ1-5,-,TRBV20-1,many,CSARGGGAGRGNQPQHF,TGCAGTGCTAGGGGAGGGGGGGCAGGGAGAGGCAATCAGCCCCAGCATTTT
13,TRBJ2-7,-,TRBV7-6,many,CASSLMASYEQYF,TGTGCCAGCAGCTTAATGGCTAGCTACGAGCAGTACTTC
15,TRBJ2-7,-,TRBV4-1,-,CASSQDRAGVYEQYF,TGCGCCAGCAGCCAAGACAGGGCTGGGGTCTACGAGCAGTACTTC
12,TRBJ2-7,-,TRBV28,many,CASSPPRGKQYF,TGTGCCAGCAGTCCCCCCCGGGGGAAGCAGTACTTC
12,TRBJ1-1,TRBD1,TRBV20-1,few,CSANKDRGLAFF,TGCAGTGCTAACAAGGACAGGGGGTTAGCTTTCTTT
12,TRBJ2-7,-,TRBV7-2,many,CASSLVTGGQYF,TGTGCCAGCAGCTTAGTGACCGGGGGGCAGTACTTC
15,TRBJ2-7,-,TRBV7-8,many,CASSLSAGPTYEQYF,TGTGCCAGCAGCTTAAGTGCGGGACCCACCTACGAGCAGTACTTC
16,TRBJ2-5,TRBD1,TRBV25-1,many,CASSERRQGGQETQYF,TGTGCCAGCAGTGAGCGAAGACAGGGCGGCCAAGAGACCCAGTACTTC
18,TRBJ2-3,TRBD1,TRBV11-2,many,CASSRWDRALVGSDTQYF,TGTGCCAGCAGCCGGTGGGACAGGGCATTGGTAGGCTCAGATACGCAGTATTTT
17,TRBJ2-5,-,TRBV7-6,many,CASSRLGAGTLQETQYF,TGTGCCAGCAGCCGCCTCGGGGCTGGAACACTCCAAGAGACCCAGTACTTC
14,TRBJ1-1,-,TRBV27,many,CASSLFSGDTEAFF,TGTGCCAGCAGTTTATTCAGTGGCGACACTGAAGCTTTCTTT
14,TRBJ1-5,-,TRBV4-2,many,CASSQGTPDQPQHF,TGTGCCAGCAGCCAAGGGACACCAGATCAGCCCCAGCATTTT
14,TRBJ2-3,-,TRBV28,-,CASTPTGLGDTQYF,TGTGCCAGCACACCGACAGGTTTGGGAGATACGCAGTATTTT
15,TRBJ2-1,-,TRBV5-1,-,CASSLSSGGNDEQFF,TGCGCCAGCAGCTTGTCATCCGGGGGCAACGATGAGCAGTTCTTC
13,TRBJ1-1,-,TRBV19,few,CASNDGVNTEAFF,TGTGCCAGTAATGACGGGGTAAACACTGAAGCTTTCTTT
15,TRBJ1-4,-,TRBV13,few,CASSLLGQGDEKLFF,TGTGCCAGCAGCTTATTGGGACAAGGTGATGAAAAACTGTTTTTT
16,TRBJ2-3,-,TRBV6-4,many,CASSDSLGTGTDTQYF,TGTGCCAGCAGTGACTCTCTGGGTACGGGCACAGATACGCAGTATTTT
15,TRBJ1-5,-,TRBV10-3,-,CAISERTGSNQPQHF,TGTGCCATCAGTGAACGCACGGGGAGCAATCAGCCCCAGCATTTT
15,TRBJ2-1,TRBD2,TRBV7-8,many,CASSRGGSGGIEQFF,TGTGCCAGCAGCCGCGGTGGTAGCGGGGGGATTGAGCAGTTCTTC